The rows below give T cell receptor beta chains drawn from one sample of a study of glioma-infiltrating T cells. TCRdb reanalysed the multiplex PCR reads using MiXCR and keeps one entry per CDR3 protein. This sample has a few hundred thousand distinct CDR3 sequences, with 41% found just once. What was sequenced was glioma tissue, nonneoplastic brain tissue, or PBMCs (not recorded which). The receptors derive from a human donor with low-grade glioma or glioblastoma, undergoing nonglioma brain surgery, or in good health (not recorded which). CDR3s leave out the opening cysteine and the closing phenylalanine or tryptophan.

TRBV15	ATSETGQSNYGYT
TRBV20-1	SARDGETQY
TRBV6-1	ASSNRGARPYNEQF
TRBV7-9	ASSLLAGGADTQY
TRBV7-3	ASSPTHAGYT
TRBV6-2/TRBV6-3	ASSFHTGTGEYEQY
TRBV29-1	SVVRGIGYGYT
TRBV12-3/TRBV12-4	ASSLAQGYNEQF
TRBV12-5	ASGLVRGSGRALNEQF
TRBV28	ASSHLGLPYEQY
TRBV20-1	SARGLALSYNEQF
TRBV20-1	SARDLGLDNEQF
TRBV28	ASRPGGLTGELF
TRBV7-2	ASSSDRLNYEQY
TRBV4-1	ASSLNLAGVPDTQY
TRBV12-3/TRBV12-4	ASSFFQGGANYGYT
TRBV4-2	ASSRDEVRTSGPSEQY
TRBV27	ASRATGASYYEQY
TRBV6-1	AVRTTQKETRY
TRBV2	ASSEAGTGRGYT
TRBV5-4	ASSPGGQGAESPLH
TRBV7-9	ASSSRALGGYT
TRBV20-1	SVELRGERLYGYT
TRBV29-1	SVARTGKNTEAF
TRBV7-8	ASSLARLALRDTQY
TRBV5-1	AGSDGGLGDTQY
TRBV24-1	ATSDWTGARTDTQY
TRBV7-2	ASSWATSGSGTDTQY
TRBV20-1	SASTGLVDGELF
TRBV15	ATSRDRETATYEQY
TRBV3-1	ASSQDVGNTEAF
TRBV10-3	AIMAVGTSGEQY
TRBV7-8	ASSAGTENIQY
TRBV29-1	SVGDRGLAGYT
TRBV28	ASSRLPGSYEQY
TRBV2	ASRPFRLKGDTQY
TRBV18	ASSQHNNQPQH
TRBV28	ASSLLGYMNTEAF
TRBV4-1	ASSHPPGLAGNTGELF
TRBV5-1	ASSSIQGNTEAF
TRBV7-2	ASSARQGADEQY
TRBV12-3/TRBV12-4	ASSLNRGREQF
TRBV7-3	ASSLTPGPRGANVLT
TRBV7-8	ASSLGDRFTPLSGYEQY
TRBV4-2	ASSQGPSREQY
TRBV6-6	ASSPRGRREQY
TRBV7-2	ASSFKLAGGPKDEQY
TRBV20-1	SSSPDSNQPQH
TRBV6-6	ASSRHGQGDSGANVLT
TRBV20-1	SATDLASGYT
TRBV20-1	SARTGGLNQPQH
TRBV6-1	ASSLATGAS
TRBV4-2	ASSQEPTQGYTEAF
TRBV28	ASSPPGNSPLH